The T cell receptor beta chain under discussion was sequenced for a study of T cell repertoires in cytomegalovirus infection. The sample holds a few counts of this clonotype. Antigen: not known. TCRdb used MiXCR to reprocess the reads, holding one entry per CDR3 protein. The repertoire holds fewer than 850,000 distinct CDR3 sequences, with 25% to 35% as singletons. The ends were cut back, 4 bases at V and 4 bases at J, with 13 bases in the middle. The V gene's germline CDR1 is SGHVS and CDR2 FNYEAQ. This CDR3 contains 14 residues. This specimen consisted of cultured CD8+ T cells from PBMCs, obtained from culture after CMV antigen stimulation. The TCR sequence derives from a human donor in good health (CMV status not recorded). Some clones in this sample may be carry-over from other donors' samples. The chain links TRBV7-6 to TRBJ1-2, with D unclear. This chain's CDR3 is CASSYSEAIYGYTF. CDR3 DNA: TGTGCCAGCAGCTACTCCGAGGCCATCTATGGCTACACCTTC.